This record looks at one TCR beta chain sequence and its context. Its antigen is unknown. No clone much larger than this one lies a single base away; base qualities are absent. In Seattle, one collaborating source enrolled patients while the infection was active and tracked those patients longitudinally over the course of disease. Whole blood was collected in K2EDTA tubes by collaborating institutions according to the institutions' own protocols. For TCRbeta analysis, collaborators shipped samples as frozen whole blood, isolated PBMCs, or DNA extracted from either of those sample types. The sample originates from a study of blood T cell repertoires in COVID-19 (dated by TCRdb to 2019 to 2021). Regarding the complete study: Collaborator samples came from the United States, Italy and Spain and covered acute and convalescent phases of COVID-19. The prospective study material was composed of cDNA or gDNA derived from T cells, B-cell-depleted T cells, or PBMCs. The samples were drawn from two sources: the first 160 participants of the ongoing ImmuneRACE study, and 1,000 to 1,500 subjects contributed by 6 global collaborators. The repertoires were released in a freely available public database intended as a resource for research on the immune response to SARS-CoV-2. HLA class I and class II types, where available, came from metadata supplied by the sample provider rather than from assay-based typing. The sample metadata nearly always contained a de-identified subject ID, COVID-19 status, age in years and sex. The dataset comprised deeply sampled blood TCRbeta repertoires from subjects exposed to, actively infected with, or recovered from COVID-19.

TCRbeta CDR3 regions were amplified from genomic DNA by means of the immunoSEQ Assay, a bias-controlled multiplex PCR. From the authors' description of their analysis: The number of nucleated cells in each sample was estimated from the amplification of reference gene primers within the assay. To quantify the absolute abundance of each unique TCRbeta CDR3 rearrangement, sequence reads were collapsed and filtered. For each sample, productive Simpson clonality was calculated by taking the square root of Simpson's diversity index across productive rearrangements. TCRdb obtained this table from immuneACCESS and retained in-frame rearrangements with V and J assigned. These tables miss some clones; where compared with another copy, unresolved V genes account for less than half of the shortfall, and the remainder is unexplained. V and J calls and clone size are copied from that table; D and trimming were computed from the DNA. This sample lists 400,000 to 450,000 clones; around 90% were detected once. The leading ten clones occupy around 0.92% of the sample.

The research as a whole found: The amount of clinical and demographic metadata varied by source and participant and was provided uncurated.

Based on the germline V gene (reference sequence), the CDR1 and CDR2 sequences are LNHDA and SQIVND. V loses 4 bases at its end and J loses 5 bases; junction bases beyond the gene matches: 8. The CDR3, cysteine through phenylalanine, is 15 amino acids long. Just the 45-base CDR3 DNA is kept, in frame starting at base 1. Source material: peripheral blood. This TCR was recovered from a young man with COVID-19, enrolled during active disease. Recombination linked TRBV19 to TRBJ1-1, with TRBD1 matching 9 junction bases. In nucleotides, the sequence is TGTGCCAGTAGTACGGACAGGGGAGTACGGACTGAAGCTTTCTTT. Translated, it gives CASSTDRGVRTEAFF.